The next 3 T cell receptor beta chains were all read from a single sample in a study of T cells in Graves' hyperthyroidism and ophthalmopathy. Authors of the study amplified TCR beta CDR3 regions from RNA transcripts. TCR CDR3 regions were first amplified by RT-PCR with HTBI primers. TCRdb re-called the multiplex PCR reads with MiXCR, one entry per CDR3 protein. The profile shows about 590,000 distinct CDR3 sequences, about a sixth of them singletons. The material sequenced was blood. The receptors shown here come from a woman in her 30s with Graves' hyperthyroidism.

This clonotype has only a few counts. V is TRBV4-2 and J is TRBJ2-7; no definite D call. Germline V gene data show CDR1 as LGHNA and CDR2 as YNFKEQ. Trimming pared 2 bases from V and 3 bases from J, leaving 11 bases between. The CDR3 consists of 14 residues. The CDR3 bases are TGTGCCAGCAGCCAATCCCGGGCAAACTACGAGCAGTACTTC. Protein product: CASSQSRANYEQYF.

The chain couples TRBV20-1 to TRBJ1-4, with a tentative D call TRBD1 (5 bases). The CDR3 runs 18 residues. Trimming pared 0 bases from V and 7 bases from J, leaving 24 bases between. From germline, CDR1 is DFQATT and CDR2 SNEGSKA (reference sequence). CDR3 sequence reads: CSARDGAYTGTGFEKLFF. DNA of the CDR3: TGCAGTGCTAGAGATGGGGCGTATACGGGGACCGGGTTTGAAAAACTGTTTTTT.

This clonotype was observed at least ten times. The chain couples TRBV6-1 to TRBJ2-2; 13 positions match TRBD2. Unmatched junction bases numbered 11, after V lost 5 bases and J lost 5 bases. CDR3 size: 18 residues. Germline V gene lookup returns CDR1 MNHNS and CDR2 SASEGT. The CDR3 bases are TGTGCCAGCAGTAACCCCGGGACTAGCGGGGTGGGGACCGGGGAGCTGTTTTTT. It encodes CASSNPGTSGVGTGELFF.